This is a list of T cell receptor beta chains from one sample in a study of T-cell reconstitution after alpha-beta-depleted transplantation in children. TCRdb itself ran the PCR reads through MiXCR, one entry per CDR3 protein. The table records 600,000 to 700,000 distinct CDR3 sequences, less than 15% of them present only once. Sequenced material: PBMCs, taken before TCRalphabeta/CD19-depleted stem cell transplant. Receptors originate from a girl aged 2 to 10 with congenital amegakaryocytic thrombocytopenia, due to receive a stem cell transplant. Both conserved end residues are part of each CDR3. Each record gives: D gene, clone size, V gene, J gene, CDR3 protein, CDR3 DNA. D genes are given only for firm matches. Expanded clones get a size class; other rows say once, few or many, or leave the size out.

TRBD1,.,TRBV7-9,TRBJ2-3,CASSSRDRVVDTQYF,TGTGCCAGCAGCAGCCGGGACAGGGTTGTGGATACGCAGTATTTT
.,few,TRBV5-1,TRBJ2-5,CASSEGPSSETQYF,TGCGCCAGCAGCGAGGGTCCTTCGTCAGAGACCCAGTACTTC
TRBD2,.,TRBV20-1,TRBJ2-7,CSASTSGGSYEQYF,TGCAGTGCTAGTACTAGCGGGGGATCCTACGAGCAGTACTTC
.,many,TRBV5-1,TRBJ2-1,CASSFSSNYNEQFF,TGCGCCAGCAGCTTTAGCAGCAACTACAATGAGCAGTTCTTC
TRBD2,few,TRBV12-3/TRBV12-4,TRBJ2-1,CASSFRSSGRVMNEQFF,TGTGCCAGCAGTTTTAGGTCTAGCGGGAGGGTAATGAATGAGCAGTTCTTC
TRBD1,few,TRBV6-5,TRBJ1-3,CASSSQGGGNTIYF,TGTGCCAGCAGTTCACAGGGGGGTGGAAACACCATATATTTT
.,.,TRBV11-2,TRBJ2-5,CASSLGDFEYQETQYF,TGTGCCAGCAGCTTAGGGGACTTCGAGTACCAAGAGACCCAGTACTTC
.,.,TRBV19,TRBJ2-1,CASSISAGYHNEQFF,TGTGCCAGTAGTATCTCTGCGGGATACCACAATGAGCAGTTCTTC
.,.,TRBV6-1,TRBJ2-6,CASHAAGRANVLTF,TGTGCCAGCCATGCGGCAGGGAGGGCCAACGTCCTGACTTTC
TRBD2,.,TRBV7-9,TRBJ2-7,CASSLASGGRVHEQYF,TGTGCCAGCAGCTTAGCTTCGGGCGGGAGGGTCCACGAGCAGTACTTC
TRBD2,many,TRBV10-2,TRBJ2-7,CASTVAGSYEQYF,TGCGCCAGCACTGTAGCGGGGTCCTACGAGCAGTACTTC
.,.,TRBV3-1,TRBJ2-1,CASTQDTGVNVEQFF,TGTGCCAGCACCCAAGATACGGGCGTTAATGTCGAGCAGTTCTTC
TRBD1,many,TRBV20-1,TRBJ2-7,CSARDNRGREQYF,TGCAGTGCTAGAGATAACAGGGGGCGCGAGCAGTACTTC
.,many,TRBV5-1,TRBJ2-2,CASSLESRTGELFF,TGCGCCAGCAGCTTGGAGAGTCGCACCGGGGAGCTGTTTTTT
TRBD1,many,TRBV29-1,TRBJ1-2,CSVETGQLDGYTF,TGCAGCGTTGAAACGGGACAGCTTGATGGCTACACCTTC
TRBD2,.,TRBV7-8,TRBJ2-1,CASSLGTSGFVEQFF,TGTGCCAGCAGCCTAGGGACTAGCGGGTTCGTAGAGCAGTTCTTC
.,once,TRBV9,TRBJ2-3,CASTSRGSGGGTDTQYF,TGTGCCAGCACCTCACGGGGGAGTGGTGGAGGCACAGATACGCAGTATTTT
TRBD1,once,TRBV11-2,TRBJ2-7,CASSSTTGRHEQYF,TGTGCCAGCAGCTCGACGACAGGGCGCCACGAGCAGTACTTC
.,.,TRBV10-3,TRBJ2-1,CAISEFGQVPFF,TGTGCCATCAGTGAGTTTGGGCAGGTGCCGTTCTTC
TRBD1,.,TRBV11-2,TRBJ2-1,CASRVTTGQEPFF,TGTGCCAGCCGGGTCACGACAGGGCAGGAACCGTTCTTC
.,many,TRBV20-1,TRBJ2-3,CSWTPGQKRTDTQYF,TGCAGCTGGACCCCGGGACAAAAACGCACAGATACGCAGTATTTT
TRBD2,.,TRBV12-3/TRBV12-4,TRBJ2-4,CASSPGLAGSVAKNIQYF,TGTGCCAGCAGTCCGGGACTAGCGGGGTCCGTAGCCAAAAACATTCAGTACTTC
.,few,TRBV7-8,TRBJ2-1,CASSILLGKTLNEQFF,TGTGCCAGCAGCATCCTCCTCGGGAAGACCCTCAATGAGCAGTTCTTC
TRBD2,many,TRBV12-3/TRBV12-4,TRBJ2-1,CASRETSGFSNFYNEQFF,TGTGCCAGCAGGGAGACTAGCGGGTTCTCCAACTTTTACAATGAGCAGTTCTTC
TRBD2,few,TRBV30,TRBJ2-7,CAWSSGRGSYEQYF,TGTGCCTGGTCTAGCGGGAGGGGGTCCTACGAGCAGTACTTC
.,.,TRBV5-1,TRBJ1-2,CASSLGLPLQANYGYTF,TGCGCCAGCAGCTTGGGACTACCTCTACAGGCTAACTATGGCTACACCTTC
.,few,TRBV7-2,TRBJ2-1,CASSSLVVEQFF,TGTGCCAGCAGCTCCTTAGTAGTAGAGCAGTTCTTC
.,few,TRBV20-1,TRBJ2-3,CSAPLGHRTDTQYF,TGCAGTGCCCCCCTCGGTCACCGCACAGATACGCAGTATTTT
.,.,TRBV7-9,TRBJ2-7,CASSSQTGQQSYEQYF,TGTGCCAGCAGCTCGCAGACAGGACAGCAGTCCTACGAGCAGTACTTC
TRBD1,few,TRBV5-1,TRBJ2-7,CASTGTGSSLVQYF,TGCGCCAGCACAGGGACAGGTTCTTCCCTCGTGCAGTACTTC
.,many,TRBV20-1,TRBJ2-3,CSASVGSDPDTQYF,TGCAGTGCTAGTGTCGGGAGTGACCCAGATACGCAGTATTTT
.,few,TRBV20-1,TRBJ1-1,CSASHQNTEAFF,TGCAGTGCTAGCCACCAAAACACTGAAGCTTTCTTT
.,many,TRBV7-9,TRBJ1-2,CASSITGTTYGYTF,TGTGCCAGCAGCATTACAGGGACGACCTATGGCTACACCTTC
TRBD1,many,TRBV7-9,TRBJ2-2,CASSKDRVTVGGELFF,TGTGCCAGCAGCAAGGACAGGGTGACCGTTGGCGGGGAGCTGTTTTTT
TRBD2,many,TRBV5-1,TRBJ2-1,CASSLGGGSSYNEQFF,TGTGCCAGCAGTTTGGGCGGGGGGAGCTCCTACAATGAGCAGTTCTTC
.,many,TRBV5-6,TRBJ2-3,CASSLAGAASTDTQYF,TGTGCCAGCAGCTTGGCCGGAGCAGCTAGCACAGATACGCAGTATTTT
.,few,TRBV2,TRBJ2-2,CASGVSATGELFF,TGTGCCAGCGGGGTCTCGGCCACCGGGGAGCTGTTTTTT
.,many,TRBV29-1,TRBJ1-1,CSVGLGKNTEAFF,TGCAGCGTTGGGTTAGGGAAGAACACTGAAGCTTTCTTT
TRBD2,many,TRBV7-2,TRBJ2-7,CASSLGRLALPEQYF,TGTGCCAGCAGCTTAGGGCGACTAGCCCTACCCGAGCAGTACTTC
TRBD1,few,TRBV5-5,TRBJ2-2,CASSSGTANTGELFF,TGTGCCAGCAGCTCCGGGACAGCGAACACCGGGGAGCTGTTTTTT
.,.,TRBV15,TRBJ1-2,CAIGQFVGGYTF,TGTGCAATCGGACAGTTTGTCGGTGGCTACACCTTC
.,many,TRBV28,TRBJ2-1,CASSSETKPNEQFF,TGTGCCAGCAGTTCCGAGACCAAGCCAAATGAGCAGTTCTTC
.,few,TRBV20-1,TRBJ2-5,CSASGPSQYQKETQYF,TGCAGTGCTAGCGGCCCTAGCCAATACCAGAAAGAGACCCAGTACTTC
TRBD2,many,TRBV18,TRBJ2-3,CASSPPGRDTQYF,TGTGCCAGCTCGCCTCCCGGGAGGGATACGCAGTATTTT
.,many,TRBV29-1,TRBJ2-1,CSVTGTTPYNEQFF,TGCAGCGTTACCGGGACCACCCCCTACAATGAGCAGTTCTTC
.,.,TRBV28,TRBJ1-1,CASRPPGLRGGGTEAFF,TGTGCCAGCAGACCGCCGGGCCTTAGAGGGGGGGGCACTGAAGCTTTCTTT
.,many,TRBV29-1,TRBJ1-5,CSVVLGADQPQHF,TGCAGCGTTGTTCTGGGGGCCGATCAGCCCCAGCATTTT
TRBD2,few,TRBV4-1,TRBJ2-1,CASRSGGGSYNEQFF,TGCGCCAGCAGATCCGGCGGGGGCTCCTACAATGAGCAGTTCTTC
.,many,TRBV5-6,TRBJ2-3,CASSLPGTDTQYF,TGTGCCAGCAGCTTACCGGGCACAGATACGCAGTATTTT
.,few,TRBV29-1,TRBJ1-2,CSVDITGYGYTF,TGCAGCGTTGATATCACAGGGTACGGCTACACCTTC
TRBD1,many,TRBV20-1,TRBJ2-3,CSARSIRTGGTDTQYF,TGCAGTGCTAGAAGTATCCGGACAGGGGGCACAGATACGCAGTATTTT
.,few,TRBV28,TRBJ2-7,CASRRAGTPTYEQYF,TGTGCCAGCAGGCGAGCCGGGACCCCGACCTACGAGCAGTACTTC